One and the same sample provided the 25 T cell receptor beta chains below, sequenced in a study of identical twins. TCRdb reprocessed the 5' RACE reads via MiXCR and lists one record per CDR3 protein. The repertoire holds around 1.7 million distinct CDR3 sequences, with around 29% as singletons. The sequencing input was cord blood. All receptors derive from a newborn girl in good health.

V usage is TRBV7-9 and J usage is TRBJ1-1; maybe TRBD1 (5 bases). The CDR3 runs 14 residues. Germline V lookup: CDR1 SEHNR, CDR2 FQNEAQ (reference sequence). V was pared by 6 bases and J by 5 bases, with 16 bases between. The CDR3, as DNA: TGTGCCAGCAGGTCCTTTACGGGGGGGACTGAAGCTTTCTTT. Translating gives CASRSFTGGTEAFF.

This clonotype was detected a few times. The V call is TRBV11-2, the J call TRBJ2-3; perhaps TRBD2 as D (5 bases). There are 17 residues in the CDR3. Germline V gene lookup returns CDR1 SGHAT and CDR2 FQNNGV. Trimming pared 3 bases from V and 0 bases from J, leaving 16 bases between. The CDR3 coding sequence is TGTGCCAGCAGCTTCCGCCGAGCTAGCAAAAGCACAGATACGCAGTATTTT. Encoded protein: CASSFRRASKSTDTQYF.

This clonotype was detected only a few times. CDR3 DNA sequence: TGCAGTGCTTTAGCGGGAGAGAGTCCACACAATGAGCAGTACTTC. This sequence encodes CSALAGESPHNEQYF. The rearrangement uses TRBV20-1 and TRBJ2-7; 9 nucleotides align to TRBD2. The CDR3 extends over 15 amino acids. The J segment lost 7 bases and the V segment lost 5 bases, leaving 15 bases of the junction unmatched. CDR1 is DFQATT and CDR2 is SNEGSKA in the germline V gene (reference sequence).

V and J are TRBV7-9 and TRBJ2-4, with D hard to call. This CDR3 has 12 amino acids. Germline values: CDR1 SEHNR, CDR2 FQNEAQ (reference sequence). The germline V and J ends were trimmed by 0 bases and 8 bases, with 5 bases remaining between them. CDR3 coding DNA: TGTGCCAGCAGCTTAGCGGAGTACATTCAGTACTTC. It is translated as CASSLAEYIQYF.

The rearrangement links TRBV20-1 to TRBJ2-4, with D tentatively TRBD1 (6 bases). The V end lost 3 bases, the J end lost 1 base, and 16 bases lay between the germline ends. The CDR3 length is 16 residues. Germline V gives CDR1 DFQATT, CDR2 SNEGSKA (reference sequence). CDR3 bases: TGCAGTGCTAGTCGGTCACAGGGTGCTGCCAAAAACATTCAGTACTTC. It encodes CSASRSQGAAKNIQYF.

The chain couples TRBV12-3 or TRBV12-4 to TRBJ1-6; 7 nucleotides align to TRBD1. V shed 7 bases and J 9 bases; nucleotides not matched to a gene: 12. The CDR3 length is 15 residues. The DNA of the CDR3 is TGTGCCAGCAACTCAACAGGGGTTGCTGGTTCACCCCTCCACTTT. Its translation: CASNSTGVAGSPLHF.

This clonotype appeared a few times. The chain has TRBV28 and TRBJ2-5, with D perhaps matching TRBD2 (6 bases). CDR1 MDHEN and CDR2 SYDVKM come from the germline V gene. Trimming shortened V by 4 bases and J by 2 bases, and 14 bases separated the two germline ends. The CDR3 extends over 15 amino acids. CDR3 bases: TGTGCCAGCAGTTCACCGGTAGCGGTACAAGAGACCCAGTACTTC. Encoded protein: CASSSPVAVQETQYF.

This sequence joins TRBV5-1 and TRBJ1-2, with 9 bases matching TRBD1. In germline, CDR1 is SGHRS, CDR2 YFSETQ. CDR3 size: 15 residues. The J segment lost 4 bases and the V segment lost 4 bases, leaving 8 bases of the junction unmatched. The CDR3 reads CASSGDREFIYGYTF. The CDR3 DNA sequence: TGCGCCAGCAGCGGGGACAGGGAATTTATCTATGGCTACACCTTC.

The chain uses TRBV27 and TRBJ2-7; D unclear. Germline CDR1 is MNHEY and CDR2 is SMNVEV (reference sequence). Trimming pared 3 bases from V and 6 bases from J, leaving 9 bases between. This CDR3 has 12 residues. The CDR3 DNA follows: TGTGCCAGCAGTTTGAACAGTGTCGAGCAGTACTTC. This gives the protein CASSLNSVEQYF.

The V gene is TRBV28, the J gene TRBJ2-1; the match to TRBD2 covers 9 bases. With 1 base clipped from V and 4 bases from J, the junction kept 8 bases outside the gene matches. Germline CDR1 and CDR2: MDHEN and SYDVKM. The CDR3 covers 17 residues. The CDR3 loop is CASSLFGASGNYNEQFF. In nucleotides, the CDR3 is TGTGCCAGCAGTTTATTCGGGGCTAGCGGGAATTACAATGAGCAGTTCTTC.

This sequence joins TRBV5-1 and TRBJ2-5; 8 bases fit TRBD1. V was clipped by 5 bases and J by 4 bases; unmatched bases: 13. Germline V lookup: CDR1 SGHRS, CDR2 YFSETQ. The CDR3 totals 16 residues. The CDR3 reads CASSRTGGTVVETQYF. The CDR3 DNA reads as TGCGCCAGCAGTCGAACAGGGGGTACAGTAGTAGAGACCCAGTACTTC.

Turning to this clonotype: With a much larger clone just one base away, this may be a read error. The genes are TRBV5-6 and TRBJ2-7, with TRBD1 as a possible D gene (6 bases). V shed 6 bases and J shed 4 bases, with 11 bases lying between them. Germline-derived CDR1 and CDR2 are SGHDT and YYEEEE. The length of the CDR3 is 12 residues. Here the CDR3 reads CASTVQGYEQYF. The CDR3 bases are TGTGCCAGCACCGTACAGGGTTACGAGCAGTACTTC.

This clonotype was detected ten times or more. The rearrangement joins TRBV27 to TRBJ1-2; D is unclear. The CDR3 is made up of 13 amino acids. Germline CDR1 and CDR2: MNHEY and SMNVEV (reference sequence). V lost 2 bases and J lost 2, with 6 bases in between. CDR3 in amino acids: CASSLTWNYGYTF. The CDR3 nucleotides read TGTGCCAGCAGTTTAACGTGGAACTATGGCTACACCTTC.

The J gene is TRBJ2-5, the V gene TRBV29-1; D is possibly TRBD1 or TRBD2 (5 bases each). Germline V gives CDR1 SQVTM, CDR2 ANQGSEA. The V and J ends lost 7 bases and 11 bases respectively, with 20 bases between them. The length of the CDR3 is 12 residues. The DNA for the CDR3 is TGCAGCGGAGGGGCGGTGAACAATGAGCAGTACTTC. As protein: CSGGAVNNEQYF.

This clonotype occurred a few times. V and J are TRBV10-3 and TRBJ2-3, with unresolved D. V lost 3 bases, J lost 6 bases, and 13 bases lay in between. The V gene's germline CDR1 is ENHRY and CDR2 SYGVKD. CDR3 length: 14 residues. This chain's CDR3 is CAISEQSGPDTQYF. The CDR3 region has the DNA TGTGCCATCAGTGAACAATCCGGTCCTGATACGCAGTATTTT.

This clonotype occurred many times. The chain joins TRBV7-2 to TRBJ1-5; 7 bases agree with TRBD1. The CDR3 totals 16 residues. Germline V gene data show CDR1 as SGHTA and CDR2 as FQGNSA. V lost 5 bases, J lost 1 base, and 8 bases stayed unmatched. In DNA form, the CDR3 reads TGTGCCAGCAGCCTCAACAGGGGTGGGAGCAATCAGCCCCAGCATTTT. Translated: CASSLNRGGSNQPQHF.

In this sample, this clonotype turned up a few times. This chain uses TRBV9 with TRBJ2-7, with TRBD1 as a possible D gene (7 bases). V was clipped by 4 bases and J by 2 bases, with 13 bases between them. The V gene's germline CDR1 is SGDLS and CDR2 YYNGEE. This CDR3 has 14 amino acids. The CDR3 reads CASSPGGNTYEQYF. DNA for the CDR3: TGTGCCAGCAGCCCAGGGGGGAATACCTACGAGCAGTACTTC.

This clonotype was observed a few times. The chain employs TRBV7-8 and TRBJ2-3; D remains ambiguous. The germline V gene encodes CDR1 SGHVS and CDR2 FQNEAQ. Trimming stripped 3 bases from V and 6 bases from J, with 16 bases between. The CDR3 is 15 amino acids. Here the CDR3 DNA reads TGTGCCAGCAGCTTCGCGACTGGGCCCGTCGATACGCAGTATTTT. The encoded protein is CASSFATGPVDTQYF.

The genes are TRBV24-1 and TRBJ1-2; the D is unclear. Per germline, CDR1 KGHDR and CDR2 SFDVKD. Deletions cut 8 bases from V and 4 bases from J, with 16 bases between. The CDR3 spans 14 residues. The CDR3 nucleotides are TGTGCCACCAATGAGGATGGACGTAGCTATGGCTACACCTTC. Encoded protein: CATNEDGRSYGYTF.

This clonotype was observed at least ten times. The chain has TRBV5-1 and TRBJ2-3; D is unresolved. V lost 5 bases and J 1 base, leaving 8 bases between the germline ends. The germline CDR1 and CDR2 sequences are SGHRS and YFSETQ. There are 13 residues in the CDR3. The CDR3 region has the DNA TGCGCCAGCAGTCCTATCGGCACAGATACGCAGTATTTT. Residues: CASSPIGTDTQYF. Filled out from reference TRBV5-1 and TRBJ2-3, the complete variable domain reads KAGVTQTPRYLIKTRGQQVTLSCSPISGHRSVSWYQQTPGQGLQFLFEYFSETQRNKGNFPGRFSGRQFSNSRSEMNVSTLELGDSALYLCASSPIGTDTQYFGPGTRLTVL.

This rearrangement joins TRBV12-3 or TRBV12-4 to TRBJ2-1, with 13 positions matching TRBD2. V gave up 6 bases and J gave up 4 bases; unmatched junction bases: 9. The CDR3 has 17 amino acids. This chain's CDR3 is CASSPTSGGAIYNEQFF. The CDR3 DNA reads as TGTGCCAGCAGCCCAACTAGCGGGGGGGCCATTTACAATGAGCAGTTCTTC.

The rearrangement joins TRBV20-1 to TRBJ2-4; the D is unclear. Germline-derived CDR1 and CDR2 are DFQATT and SNEGSKA (reference sequence). CDR3 length equals 14 residues. V lost 4 bases to trimming and J lost 3 bases, with 13 bases between them. This CDR3 reads CSANGQTGKNIQYF. As DNA, the CDR3 is TGCAGTGCTAACGGCCAGACGGGCAAAAACATTCAGTACTTC.

This clonotype was counted between two and nine times. The rearrangement joins TRBV12-3 or TRBV12-4 to TRBJ2-1, with 9 bases aligning to TRBD2. V lost 3 bases to trimming and J lost 5 bases; unmatched junction nucleotides: 14. CDR3 length: 18 residues. The DNA of the CDR3 is TGTGCCAGCAGTTTCACGCCCACGAAGCGGGAGGACGACAATGAGCAGTTCTTC. Encoded protein: CASSFTPTKREDDNEQFF.

This clonotype was counted a few times. The rearrangement links TRBV28 to TRBJ1-4; no clear D gene. The CDR3 has 11 residues. The ends were cut back, 6 bases at V and 8 bases at J, with 7 bases in the middle. Per germline, CDR1 MDHEN and CDR2 SYDVKM. CDR3 bases: TGTGCCAGCAGGCTCCAGGAAAAACTGTTTTTT. This encodes CASRLQEKLFF. Together with reference TRBV28 and TRBJ1-4, the CDR3 gives the full variable domain: DVKVTQSSRYLVKRTGEKVFLECVQDMDHENMFWYRQDPGLGLRLIYFSYDVKMKEKGDIPEGYSVSREKKERFSLILESASTNQTSMYLCASRLQEKLFFGSGTQLSVL.

This clonotype was detected only a few times. This chain joins TRBV30 and TRBJ2-5; maybe TRBD1 (5 bases). This CDR3 comprises 16 residues. V lost 3 bases, J lost 3 bases, and 20 bases lay in between. The V gene's germline CDR1 is GTSNPN and CDR2 SVGIG (reference sequence). The CDR3 loop reads CAWSDGLLMTEETQYF. The CDR3 DNA follows: TGTGCCTGGAGCGACGGCCTACTTATGACAGAAGAGACCCAGTACTTC.